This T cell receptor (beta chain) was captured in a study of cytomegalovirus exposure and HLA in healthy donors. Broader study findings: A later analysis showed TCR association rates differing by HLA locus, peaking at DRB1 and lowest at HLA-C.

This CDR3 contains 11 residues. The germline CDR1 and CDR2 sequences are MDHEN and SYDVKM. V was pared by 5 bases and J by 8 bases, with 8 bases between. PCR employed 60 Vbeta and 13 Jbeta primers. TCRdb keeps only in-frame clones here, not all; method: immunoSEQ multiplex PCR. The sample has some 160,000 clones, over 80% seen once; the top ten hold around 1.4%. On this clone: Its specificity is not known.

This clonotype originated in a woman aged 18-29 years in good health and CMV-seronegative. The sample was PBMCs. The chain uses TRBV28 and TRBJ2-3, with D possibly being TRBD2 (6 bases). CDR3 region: CASSVTSTQYF. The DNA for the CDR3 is TGTGCCAGCAGTGTGACTAGTACGCAGTATTTT.